The 19 T cell receptor beta chains presented below share a single source sample, sequenced in a study of T cell responses to AZD1222 COVID-19 vaccine. TCRdb's table, derived via immunoSEQ multiplex PCR, lists solely in-frame clones and lacks some. The sample includes approximately 130,000 clones, roughly 90% of them seen just once. The starting material was peripheral blood, obtained on day 0 of MenACWY control vaccination. The receptors were gathered from an adult in good health.

J is TRBJ1-2 and V is TRBV9, with 7 bases aligning to TRBD1. The CDR3 extends over 14 amino acids. V shed 0 bases, J shed 4 bases, and the junction held 3 bases outside the gene matches. The V gene's germline CDR1 is SGDLS and CDR2 YYNGEE. CDR3 amino acids: CASSVAGQSYGYTF. In nucleotides, the CDR3 is TGTGCCAGCAGCGTAGCGGGACAGAGCTATGGCTACACCTTC.

This sequence joins TRBV25-1 and TRBJ2-1, with D perhaps TRBD1 (7 bases). The CDR3 sequence is 12 residues long. V was cut by 7 bases and J by 10 bases, with 14 bases left in between. Germline CDR1 MGHDK, CDR2 SYGVNS. The CDR3 is CASTRDSGEQFF. The DNA of the CDR3 is TGTGCCAGCACCAGGGACAGCGGGGAGCAGTTCTTC.

The rearrangement links TRBV9 to TRBJ2-1; D perhaps matches TRBD2 (6 bases). Germline values: CDR1 SGDLS, CDR2 YYNGEE. This CDR3 spans 14 amino acids. Trimming pared 0 bases from V and 7 bases from J, leaving 11 bases between. The CDR3 coding sequence is TGTGCCAGCAGCGTAGCCCCGGGGAGGAATGAGCAGTTCTTC. This translates into CASSVAPGRNEQFF.

The chain links TRBV6-5 to TRBJ1-3; D unclear. Trimming stripped 0 bases from V and 0 bases from J, with 9 bases between. Germline CDR1 is MNHEY and CDR2 is SVGAGI. CDR3 length: 16 residues. CDR3 coding DNA: TGTGCCAGCAGTTACTCCTTAAGGAACTCTGGAAACACCATATATTTT. This translates into CASSYSLRNSGNTIYF.

The chain combines TRBV6-1 with TRBJ2-5, with a possible D match to TRBD2 (6 bases). CDR1 is MNHNS, CDR2 SASEGT, per germline. The CDR3 is 16 amino acids. The V and J ends lost 4 bases and 4 bases respectively, with 19 bases between them. The CDR3 spells CASSVLGLTSTETQYF. For the CDR3, the DNA is TGTGCCAGCAGTGTTCTAGGACTAACGTCGACAGAGACCCAGTACTTC.

The chain recombines TRBV19 with TRBJ1-5; D is unresolved. Germline V gene data show CDR1 as LNHDA and CDR2 as SQIVND (reference sequence). The CDR3 consists of 15 residues. The V gene lost 6 bases and the J gene lost 0 bases, with 12 bases spanning the gap. In nucleotides, the CDR3 is TGTGCCAGTAGGATGACGGAGTATAGCAATCAGCCCCAGCATTTT. As protein: CASRMTEYSNQPQHF.

The rearrangement links TRBV4-2 to TRBJ1-2; D is ambiguous. The length of the CDR3 is 13 residues. The germline V and J ends were trimmed by 0 bases and 8 bases, with 10 bases remaining between them. Germline V gene lookup returns CDR1 LGHNA and CDR2 YNFKEQ. CDR3 sequence: CASSQELLRGYTF. The CDR3 DNA reads as TGTGCCAGCAGCCAAGAACTTCTGAGAGGCTACACCTTC.

The chain uses TRBV5-4 and TRBJ1-1; 7 positions match TRBD1. The germline V gene encodes CDR1 SGHNT and CDR2 YYREEE (reference sequence). V dropped 3 bases and J dropped 5; count of bases not matched to a gene: 10. This CDR3 region has 15 residues. CDR3 DNA sequence: TGTGCCAGCAGCTCCGGATTCAGGGGGGGAACTGAAGCTTTCTTT. Translation: CASSSGFRGGTEAFF.

V is TRBV7-2 and J is TRBJ2-3; 9 bases agree with TRBD2. This CDR3 has 16 amino acids. Germline V gene lookup returns CDR1 SGHTA and CDR2 FQGNSA. With V trimmed by 4 bases and J by 2 bases, 7 bases remained unmatched. The CDR3 nucleotides read TGTGCCAGCAGCTATAGACTAGCGGCACCCACAGATACGCAGTATTTT. It is translated as CASSYRLAAPTDTQYF. The variable domain in full, with the rest retrieved from reference TRBV7-2 and TRBJ2-3, is GAGVSQSPSNKVTEKGKDVELRCDPISGHTALYWYRQSLGQGLEFLIYFQGNSAPDKSGLPSDRFSAERTGGSVSTLTIQRTQQEDSAVYLCASSYRLAAPTDTQYFGPGTRLTVL.

This rearrangement joins TRBV5-6 to TRBJ2-7; 8 bases are shared with TRBD1. V was pared by 5 bases and J by 7 bases, with 8 bases of the junction left unmatched. The CDR3 sequence is 13 residues long. Per the germline V gene, CDR1 is SGHDT and CDR2 is YYEEEE. CDR3 DNA: TGTGCCAGCAGGAAACAGGGGGTAGGGGAGCAGTACTTC. Translating it yields CASRKQGVGEQYF.

This clone was seen only a few times. This sequence joins TRBV10-3 and TRBJ1-3; D remains ambiguous. Trimming stripped 2 bases from V and 5 bases from J, with 10 bases between. This CDR3 has 14 amino acids. Looked up from germline, CDR1 is ENHRY and CDR2 is SYGVKD. DNA of the CDR3: TGTGCCATCAGTGAGGGGGTCTTAAGAAACACCATATATTTT. This gives the protein CAISEGVLRNTIYF.

The V call is TRBV12-2, the J call TRBJ1-1; the table's D call of TRBD1 was not tested on the DNA. TRBV12-2 is tagged as a pseudogene. The CDR3 length is 15 residues. CDR3 loop: CASRFRQDGNTEAFF. For the CDR3, the DNA is TGTGCAAGTCGCTTCCGGCAGGATGGGAACACTGAAGCTTTCTTT.

The genes are TRBV3-1 (or the pseudogene TRBV3-2) and TRBJ1-5, with D perhaps matching TRBD1 (6 bases). V lost 2 bases, J lost 2 bases, and 13 bases lay in between. Germline V CDR1 and CDR2: LGHDT, YNNKEL (reference sequence). The CDR3 covers 16 residues. CDR3 DNA sequence: TGTGCCAGCAGCCAAAGATCTTCAGGGGGCAATCAGCCCCAGCATTTT. It translates to CASSQRSSGGNQPQHF.

This sequence joins TRBV27 and TRBJ2-7, with D perhaps matching TRBD2 (6 bases). V lost 2 bases, J lost 0 bases, and 11 bases lay in between. Germline V gene sequence: CDR1 MNHEY, CDR2 SMNVEV (reference sequence). The CDR3 is made up of 15 amino acids. The CDR3 region is CASSLAGSSSYEQYF. The CDR3 nucleotides read TGTGCCAGCAGTTTAGCGGGATCGAGCTCCTACGAGCAGTACTTC.

This CDR3 is CASSLALSGYNEQFF. The CDR3, as DNA: TGTGCCAGCAGCTTAGCGCTGTCGGGGTACAATGAGCAGTTCTTC. V is TRBV7-8 and J is TRBJ2-1; the D gene is possibly TRBD2 (5 bases). CDR1 and CDR2 from the germline V gene are SGHVS and FQNEAQ. V was cut by 0 bases and J by 4 bases, with 10 bases left in between. The CDR3 sequence is 15 residues long.

In its sample, this clone was seen once. The V gene is TRBV5-4, the J gene TRBJ1-1; D is perhaps TRBD1 (6 bases). Germline lookup yields CDR1 SGHNT and CDR2 YYREEE (reference sequence). Between the trimmed V and J ends, which lost 1 base and 5 bases, there was a span of 12 bases. The CDR3 contains 14 residues. CDR3 DNA sequence: TGTGCCAGCAGCTTGACAGGGTTGGGAACTGAAGCTTTCTTT. Its protein is CASSLTGLGTEAFF.

V and J are TRBV24-1 and TRBJ2-6; weak D call: TRBD1 (6 bases). Germline V lookup: CDR1 KGHDR, CDR2 SFDVKD. This CDR3 is built from 17 residues. Trimming removed 2 bases from V and 0 bases from J, with 10 bases in between. DNA of the CDR3: TGTGCCACCAGTGATTCCCGGGACAACTCTGGGGCCAACGTCCTGACTTTC. Protein: CATSDSRDNSGANVLTF.

This clone has a single count. The V and J genes are TRBV7-2 and TRBJ1-2, with D unclear. V lost 0 bases, J lost 4 bases, and 12 bases lay in between. CDR3 length: 15 residues. CDR1 and CDR2 from the germline V gene are SGHTA and FQGNSA. The CDR3 region has the DNA TGTGCCAGCAGCTTAGCGCCGGAGGGAGCCTATGGCTACACCTTC. It codes for CASSLAPEGAYGYTF.

The J gene is TRBJ2-7, the V gene TRBV6-5, with TRBD2 identical over 9 bases. This CDR3 spans 15 amino acids. The junction had 14 bases not matched to a gene; V was cut back by 6 bases and J by 8 bases. Germline-derived CDR1 and CDR2 are MNHEY and SVGAGI. CDR3 loop: CASRGGGLASSKQYF. The CDR3, as DNA: TGTGCCAGCAGAGGGGGGGGACTAGCATCGTCTAAGCAGTACTTC.